Shown below are 29 T cell receptor beta chains from a single sample sequenced in a study of beta chain features in type 1 diabetes. Expressed TCRB transcripts were sequenced after all isolated RNA was converted to cDNA. Data came from immunoSEQ multiplex PCR; TCRdb stores just in-frame clones and leaves some out. The sample records about 160,000 clones, 6% to 9% being singletons. Study-level results: Significant though moderate, a shortening of TCRB CDR3s appeared in all four CD4+ subsets of Type 1 diabetes patients.

These receptors lack a known antigen. Sequenced sample: central memory CD4+ T cells from blood. The receptors come from a man between 18 and 29 years old with type 1 diabetes.

The sample holds a few counts of this clone. The rearrangement uses TRBV20-1 and TRBJ2-5; D perhaps matches TRBD1 (5 bases). Germline CDR1 is DFQATT and CDR2 is SNEGSKA (reference sequence). V was clipped by 6 bases and J by 5 bases, with 10 bases between them. This CDR3 spans 11 amino acids. This chain's CDR3 is CSARKGETQYF. CDR3 nucleotide sequence: TGCAGTGCCCGAAAGGGGGAGACCCAGTACTTC.

The rearrangement uses TRBV5-1 and TRBJ2-2; D gene uncertain. Trimming stripped 1 base from V and 2 bases from J, with 6 bases between. Looked up from germline, CDR1 is SGHRS and CDR2 is YFSETQ. The CDR3 sequence is 14 residues long. CDR3 DNA: TGCGCCAGCAGCTTGTTCGTTAACACCGGGGAGCTGTTTTTT. This gives the protein CASSLFVNTGELFF. Based on the CDR3 plus reference TRBV5-1 and TRBJ2-2, the full variable domain is KAGVTQTPRYLIKTRGQQVTLSCSPISGHRSVSWYQQTPGQGLQFLFEYFSETQRNKGNFPGRFSGRQFSNSRSEMNVSTLELGDSALYLCASSLFVNTGELFFGEGSRLTVL.

This clone was counted a few times. The chain couples TRBV14 to TRBJ2-1, with 8 bases identical to TRBD2. Trimming cost V 0 bases and J 3 bases; bases outside gene matches: 10. CDR3 length equals 18 residues. Germline assignment: CDR1 SGHDN and CDR2 FVKESK. CDR3 region: CASSQDRAGTRGYNEQFF. CDR3 coding DNA: TGTGCCAGCAGCCAAGATAGGGCCGGGACTAGGGGCTACAATGAGCAGTTCTTC.

J is TRBJ2-6 and V is TRBV11-2, with TRBD1 identical over 7 bases. V was clipped by 3 bases and J by 1 base; unmatched bases: 6. CDR3 size: 17 residues. Per the germline V gene, CDR1 is SGHAT and CDR2 is FQNNGV. CDR3 DNA: TGTGCCAGCAGCTTCACAGGGGTATTTTCTGGGGCCAACGTCCTGACTTTC. This gives the protein CASSFTGVFSGANVLTF.

There are a few counts of this clone. The CDR3 sequence: CATTYGGTEAFF. The CDR3 DNA reads as TGTGCCACCACATACGGGGGCACTGAAGCTTTCTTT. The chain carries TRBV10-3 and TRBJ1-1, with a weak D call TRBD1 (5 bases). V was clipped by 10 bases and J by 4 bases, with 13 bases between them. Germline loops: CDR1 ENHRY, CDR2 SYGVKD. The CDR3 spans 12 residues.

This clone appeared a few times. The chain uses TRBV9 and TRBJ1-3; possible D gene TRBD1, 5 bases. Germline V lookup: CDR1 SGDLS, CDR2 YYNGEE. The CDR3 runs 15 residues. V was clipped by 3 bases and J by 0 bases, with 10 bases between them. The CDR3 DNA reads TGTGCCAGCAGCGCGGGACTGTTCTCTGGAAACACCATATATTTT. This sequence encodes CASSAGLFSGNTIYF.

This clone showed up just a few times. V usage is TRBV30 and J usage is TRBJ2-1; D may be TRBD1 (5 bases). V gave up 6 bases and J gave up 12 bases, with 18 bases separating them. The CDR3 spans 12 residues. CDR1 is GTSNPN and CDR2 is SVGIG in the germline V gene (reference sequence). The CDR3 DNA follows: TGTGCCTGTAAAGGGGAAAGAGACGGGCAGTTCTTC. Its protein product is CACKGERDGQFF. The whole variable domain, remainder taken from reference TRBV30 and TRBJ2-1, is SQTIHQWPATLVQPVGSPLSLECTVEGTSNPNLYWYRQAAGRGLQLLFYSVGIGQISSEVPQNLSASRPQDRQFILSSKKLLLSDSGFYLCACKGERDGQFFGPGTRLTVL.

This clone was seen more than once but under ten times. The V gene is TRBV7-9, the J gene TRBJ2-1; tentative D call: TRBD2 (6 bases). The V end was cut by 4 bases, the J end by 3 bases, with 13 bases between. CDR3 length: 15 residues. The germline CDR1 and CDR2 sequences are SEHNR and FQNEAQ (reference sequence). CDR3 DNA sequence: TGTGCCAGCAGCTCCCGCGGGGATTTCTACAATGAGCAGTTCTTC. Protein: CASSSRGDFYNEQFF.

The V gene is TRBV29-1, the J gene TRBJ1-2; 8 bases match TRBD1. V trimming: 5 bases; J trimming: 8 bases; junction bases outside the gene matches: 13. CDR1 and CDR2 from the germline V gene are SQVTM and ANQGSEA. This CDR3 is built from 14 residues. DNA of the CDR3: TGCAGCGTTAACTTACAGGGGGTTGGTGCGGGCTACACCTTC. Protein: CSVNLQGVGAGYTF.

This clone was seen many times. The CDR3 DNA follows: TGTGCCAGCAGCTCCCCGGGGGAAGAGACCCAGTACTTC. Its protein product is CASSSPGEETQYF. The chain uses TRBV7-2 and TRBJ2-5; maybe TRBD2 (6 bases). Trimming left V 4 bases short and J 3 bases short, with 9 bases between. CDR3 length equals 13 residues. From germline, CDR1 is SGHTA and CDR2 FQGNSA.

The chain employs TRBV9 and TRBJ2-1; TRBD2 matches at 9 bases. V was pared by 4 bases and J by 8 bases, with 13 bases of the junction left unmatched. The CDR3 length is 16 residues. Germline values: CDR1 SGDLS, CDR2 YYNGEE. This CDR3 is CASSLAPSGGSHEQFF. CDR3 nucleotide sequence: TGTGCCAGCAGCCTCGCCCCCAGCGGGGGGTCCCATGAGCAGTTCTTC.

The chain combines TRBV2 with TRBJ1-6; 9 bases fit TRBD1. Per germline, CDR1 SNHLY and CDR2 FYNNEI. The V gene end was trimmed by 4 bases and the J gene end by 7 bases; junction bases not matched to a gene: 5. CDR3 length: 15 residues. CDR3 amino acids: CASSGTGGANSPLHF. The CDR3 DNA reads as TGTGCCAGCAGTGGAACAGGGGGCGCGAATTCACCCCTCCACTTT.

At least ten counts were recorded for this clone. The chain couples TRBV5-4 to TRBJ2-2; TRBD2 might be the D (5 bases). CDR1 and CDR2 from the germline V gene are SGHNT and YYREEE (reference sequence). This CDR3 is built from 14 residues. Trimming left V 2 bases short and J 7 bases short, with 12 bases between. CDR3 DNA: TGTGCCAGCAGCTTCTCAAGACGGGGCGGGGAGCTGTTTTTT. This gives the protein CASSFSRRGGELFF.

The genes are TRBV5-4 and TRBJ2-1, with D perhaps TRBD1 (5 bases). V was cut by 4 bases and J by 7 bases, with 12 bases left in between. CDR1 and CDR2 from the germline V gene are SGHNT and YYREEE (reference sequence). The CDR3 contains 13 residues. The CDR3 spells CASSGAASNEQFF. As DNA, the CDR3 is TGTGCCAGCAGCGGGGCAGCGAGTAATGAGCAGTTCTTC.

The V and J genes are TRBV2 and TRBJ1-6, with a tentative D call TRBD1 (6 bases). The CDR3 consists of 13 residues. Trimming removed 7 bases at V and 13 bases at J, with 17 bases between. CDR1 SNHLY and CDR2 FYNNEI come from the germline V gene. CDR3 nucleotides: TGTGCCAGCATGGGTCGCGGGGGGCGCCCCCTCCACTTT. As protein: CASMGRGGRPLHF.

This clone was detected a few times. This chain links TRBV23-1 with TRBJ2-1; 7 nucleotides agree with TRBD1. TRBV23-1 is given ORF status, its function remaining uncertain. Trimming removed 4 bases from V and 2 bases from J; junction bases left unmatched: 8. The CDR3 totals 16 residues. CDR3 sequence: CASSRSRDRAYNEQFF. The CDR3 DNA sequence: TGCGCCAGCAGTCGGAGTAGGGACAGAGCCTACAATGAGCAGTTCTTC.

This clone occurred a few times. This sequence joins TRBV30 and TRBJ2-5; maybe TRBD2 (6 bases). Germline V gene lookup returns CDR1 GTSNPN and CDR2 SVGIG (reference sequence). CDR3 length: 13 amino acids. V dropped 3 bases and J dropped 9 bases, with 17 bases sitting between them. For the CDR3, the DNA is TGTGCCTGGAGCCGGACACACTGGGGGGCCCAGTACTTC. This sequence encodes CAWSRTHWGAQYF.

This chain uses TRBV11-3 with TRBJ2-5; tentatively, D is TRBD2 (6 bases). CDR3 length: 11 residues. The ends were cut back, 4 bases at V and 10 bases at J, with 10 bases in the middle. CDR1 and CDR2 from the germline V gene are SGHNT and YENEEA. The CDR3 DNA reads as TGTGCCAGCAGCTCCGGGCGGGGCCAGTACTTC. Translated, it gives CASSSGRGQYF.

The chain has TRBV27 and TRBJ1-4; D gene unclear. V gave up 6 bases and J gave up 6 bases, with 17 bases separating them. Germline lookup yields CDR1 MNHEY and CDR2 SMNVEV (reference sequence). The CDR3 contains 15 residues. CDR3 amino acids: CASSDPGRRDEKLFF. CDR3 coding DNA: TGTGCCAGCAGCGATCCGGGTCGTCGGGATGAAAAACTGTTTTTT.

This clone was seen more than once but under ten times. This rearrangement joins TRBV30 to TRBJ1-1; TRBD1 agrees at 8 bases. V lost 8 bases and J lost 5; bases outside the gene matches: 10. The CDR3 is made up of 13 amino acids. Germline values: CDR1 GTSNPN, CDR2 SVGIG (reference sequence). CDR3 residues: CASAQGERTEAFF. As DNA, the CDR3 is TGTGCCAGCGCACAGGGGGAAAGGACTGAAGCTTTCTTT.

This chain uses TRBV10-2 with TRBJ2-7; TRBD1 agrees at 9 bases. The germline gives CDR1 WSHSY, CDR2 SAAADI. With V trimmed by 6 bases and J by 2 bases, 5 bases remained unmatched. The CDR3 is made up of 14 amino acids. As DNA, the CDR3 is TGCGCCAGCAGAGCTACAGGGGGCGCCTACGAGCAGTACTTC. Protein sequence: CASRATGGAYEQYF.

This clone was picked up a small number of times. This sequence joins TRBV6-5 and TRBJ2-1; D perhaps matches TRBD1 (5 bases). This CDR3 has 13 amino acids. Trimming cost V 5 bases and J 3 bases, with 8 bases left between them. The germline V gene has CDR1 MNHEY and CDR2 SVGAGI. CDR3 bases: TGTGCCAGCAGTCGACAGCTCTACAATGAGCAGTTCTTC. As protein: CASSRQLYNEQFF.

J is TRBJ2-1 and V is TRBV7-2, with TRBD1 matching over 10 bases. Germline values: CDR1 SGHTA, CDR2 FQGNSA. CDR3 length equals 15 residues. J gave up 6 bases and V 5 bases, and 7 bases lay outside the gene matches. The CDR3 region has the DNA TGTGCCAGCAGCGTCGACAGGGGGCGCGGCAATGAGCAGTTCTTC. It yields the protein CASSVDRGRGNEQFF.

The V gene is TRBV28, the J gene TRBJ1-5; TRBD1 might be the D (6 bases). Germline V gene lookup returns CDR1 MDHEN and CDR2 SYDVKM. The CDR3 totals 15 residues. V was trimmed by 2 bases and J by 5 bases, leaving 13 bases between them. CDR3 in DNA: TGTGCCAGCAGTTTAATGGACAGACGCGATCAGCCCCAGCATTTT. Translated, it gives CASSLMDRRDQPQHF.

This clone was counted only a few times. The chain couples TRBV28 to TRBJ2-2; 12 bases line up with TRBD2. The CDR3 consists of 15 residues. The germline gives CDR1 MDHEN, CDR2 SYDVKM. J was trimmed by 5 bases and V by 10 bases; bases with no gene match: 8. CDR3 bases: TGTGCCACGGACGGACTAGCGGGGAGTACCGGGGAGCTGTTTTTT. This codes for CATDGLAGSTGELFF. The full variable domain, completed using reference TRBV28 and TRBJ2-2, is DVKVTQSSRYLVKRTGEKVFLECVQDMDHENMFWYRQDPGLGLRLIYFSYDVKMKEKGDIPEGYSVSREKKERFSLILESASTNQTSMYLCATDGLAGSTGELFFGEGSRLTVL.

There are a few counts of this clone. The V and J genes are TRBV9 and TRBJ1-2; D perhaps matches TRBD1 (6 bases). Trimming removed 4 bases from V and 3 bases from J, with 16 bases in between. Germline CDR1 is SGDLS and CDR2 is YYNGEE. CDR3 length equals 15 residues. As DNA, the CDR3 is TGTGCCAGCAGCAAATCTATCAGGGGTGACTATGGCTACACCTTC. Translation: CASSKSIRGDYGYTF.

This clone was detected a few times. The chain recombines TRBV5-4 with TRBJ2-5; weak D call: TRBD1 (6 bases). V gave up 3 bases and J gave up 3 bases, with 18 bases separating them. Germline values: CDR1 SGHNT, CDR2 YYREEE (reference sequence). CDR3 size: 16 residues. The CDR3 DNA is TGTGCCAGCAGCTCCCGTACGATCGGGACAAAAGAGACCCAGTACTTC. Its translation: CASSSRTIGTKETQYF.

This clone was detected a few times. V is TRBV29-1 and J is TRBJ2-7, with 10 bases identical to TRBD1. V lost 6 bases to trimming and J lost 3 bases; unmatched junction nucleotides: 2. Germline-derived CDR1 and CDR2 are SQVTM and ANQGSEA. This CDR3 spans 12 amino acids. The CDR3 protein is CSVTGGLYEQYF. As DNA, the CDR3 is TGCAGCGTGACAGGGGGCCTCTACGAGCAGTACTTC.

V is TRBV15 and J is TRBJ2-7; D ambiguous. CDR3 length: 12 amino acids. Per germline, CDR1 LNHNV and CDR2 YYDKDF (reference sequence). V lost 1 base to trimming and J lost 6 bases, with 7 bases between them. The CDR3 reads CATSRGVSEQYF. The CDR3 DNA reads TGTGCCACCAGCAGAGGAGTTTCCGAGCAGTACTTC.